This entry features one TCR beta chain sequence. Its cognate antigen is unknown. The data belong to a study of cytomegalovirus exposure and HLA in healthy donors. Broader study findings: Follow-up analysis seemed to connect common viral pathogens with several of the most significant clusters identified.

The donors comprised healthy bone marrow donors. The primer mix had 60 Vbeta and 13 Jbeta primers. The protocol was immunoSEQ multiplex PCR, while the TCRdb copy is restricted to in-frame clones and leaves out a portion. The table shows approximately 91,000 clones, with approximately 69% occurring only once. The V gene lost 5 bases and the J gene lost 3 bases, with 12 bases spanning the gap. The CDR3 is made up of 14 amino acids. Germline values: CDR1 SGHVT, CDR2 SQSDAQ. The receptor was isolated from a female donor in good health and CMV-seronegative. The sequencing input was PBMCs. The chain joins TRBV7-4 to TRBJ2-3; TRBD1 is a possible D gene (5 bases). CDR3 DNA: TGTGCCAGCAGCCCACAGGTAGGGACAGATACGCAGTATTTT. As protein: CASSPQVGTDTQYF.